The 21 T cell receptor beta chains reported below all come from one sample, sequenced in a study of blood T cell repertoires in COVID-19. The table came from immunoSEQ multiplex PCR; TCRdb's copy has only in-frame clones and leaves some out. The repertoire has about 200,000 clones, under 90% of them found once; the top ten carry around 6%. The specimen sequenced was peripheral blood. These receptors all stem from a man in his 60s who had recovered from COVID-19.

The V call is TRBV30, the J call TRBJ2-7, with 10 bases aligning to TRBD2. The CDR3 has 15 amino acids. The trim removed 2 bases at V and 0 bases at J, leaving 4 bases unmatched. Germline V gives CDR1 GTSNPN, CDR2 SVGIG (reference sequence). The CDR3 region has the DNA TGTGCCTGGAGTCTCACTAGCGGGATCTCCTACGAGCAGTACTTC. Protein product: CAWSLTSGISYEQYF.

This CDR3 reads CASSLELNEQFF. The CDR3 bases are TGCGCCAGCAGCTTGGAACTGAATGAGCAGTTCTTC. The chain couples TRBV5-1 to TRBJ2-1, with D unresolved. CDR1 and CDR2 from the germline V gene are SGHRS and YFSETQ. The CDR3 has 12 amino acids. The ends were cut back, 0 bases at V and 7 bases at J, with 5 bases in the middle.

The V gene is TRBV7-2, the J gene TRBJ2-5, with a weak D call TRBD1 (5 bases). V lost 5 bases and J lost 5, with 15 bases in between. Germline values: CDR1 SGHTA, CDR2 FQGNSA. The CDR3 totals 14 residues. This CDR3 reads CASSPEVGRETQYF. CDR3 bases: TGTGCCAGCAGCCCAGAGGTGGGGCGGGAGACCCAGTACTTC.

This chain connects TRBV9 to TRBJ1-3; no clear D. CDR1 and CDR2 (germline): SGDLS, YYNGEE. The CDR3 is made up of 14 amino acids. The V end was cut by 0 bases, the J end by 0 bases, with 4 bases between. This chain's CDR3 is CASSVGSSGNTIYF. DNA for the CDR3: TGTGCCAGCAGCGTAGGGAGCTCTGGAAACACCATATATTTT.

The chain links TRBV6-2 or TRBV6-3 to TRBJ1-6; 7 bases agree with TRBD1. Germline CDR1 is MNHEY and CDR2 is SVGEGT. With V trimmed by 2 bases and J by 10 bases, 14 bases remained unmatched. The CDR3 sequence is 17 residues long. CDR3: CASSYPRGGGNLSPLHF. CDR3 nucleotides: TGTGCCAGCAGTTACCCCCGTGGAGGGGGCAATTTGTCACCCCTCCACTTT.

The CDR3 sequence: CASSPSGRTGGKKREKLFF. The CDR3 DNA is TGTGCCAGCAGCCCCTCCGGCAGGACAGGGGGTAAAAAAAGAGAAAAACTGTTTTTT. J is TRBJ1-4 and V is TRBV28, with TRBD1 matching 10 bases. The V segment lost 6 bases and the J segment 8 bases; nucleotides outside the gene matches: 21. The CDR3 length is 19 residues. Germline loops: CDR1 MDHEN, CDR2 SYDVKM.

The chain links TRBV3-1 (or the pseudogene TRBV3-2) to TRBJ1-2; the D gene is possibly TRBD1 (6 bases). The CDR3 length is 15 residues. Trimming took off 3 bases at V and 8 bases at J, with 19 bases between the two ends. Germline V gene data show CDR1 as LGHDT and CDR2 as YNNKEL (reference sequence). The CDR3 protein is CASSQQDRPTVGYTF. The CDR3 DNA reads TGTGCCAGCAGCCAGCAGGACAGACCCACAGTAGGCTACACCTTC.

The V call is TRBV7-9, the J call TRBJ1-6; 7 bases are a match to TRBD1. The V gene end was trimmed by 1 base and the J gene end by 9 bases; junction bases not matched to a gene: 6. The CDR3 is made up of 15 amino acids. Germline V gives CDR1 SEHNR, CDR2 FQNEAQ (reference sequence). The CDR3: CASSLVQGESSPLHF. Written as DNA, the CDR3 is TGTGCCAGCAGCTTAGTCCAGGGGGAAAGTTCACCCCTCCACTTT.

The chain joins TRBV6-5 to TRBJ2-7; 7 nucleotides line up with TRBD1. CDR3 length: 13 amino acids. Germline trimming cut 8 bases from V and 0 bases from J; bases unmatched to any gene: 4. Germline V CDR1 and CDR2: MNHEY, SVGAGI. The DNA of the CDR3 is TGTGCCAGCGGCCGGGACAGCTCCTACGAGCAGTACTTC. It specifies CASGRDSSYEQYF.

The V call is TRBV20-1, the J call TRBJ1-1; no firm D call. Germline assignment: CDR1 DFQATT and CDR2 SNEGSKA (reference sequence). The CDR3 is 9 residues long. This CDR3 reads CRGSTEAFF. DNA for the CDR3: TGCAGAGGGAGCACTGAAGCTTTCTTT.

This clone has a single count. The genes are TRBV24-1 and TRBJ2-1; TRBD2 aligns across 8 bases. The junction had 5 bases not matched to a gene; V was cut back by 1 base and J by 4 bases. The CDR3 has 16 residues. CDR1 is KGHDR and CDR2 is SFDVKD in the germline V gene. The CDR3 nucleotides are TGTGCCACCAGTGATTTCTCGGGAGGGCCTTACAATGAGCAGTTCTTC. This encodes CATSDFSGGPYNEQFF.

The chain uses TRBV12-3 or TRBV12-4 and TRBJ1-5, with D uncertain. The V and J ends lost 7 bases and 9 bases respectively, with 10 bases between them. The CDR3 is 11 residues long. CDR3 sequence (DNA): TGTGCCAGCACCTCTCGGGGGCCCCAGCATTTT. Its protein product is CASTSRGPQHF.

This chain connects TRBV5-1 to TRBJ2-1; TRBD2 matches at 9 bases. CDR3 length: 15 amino acids. Germline V gene lookup returns CDR1 SGHRS and CDR2 YFSETQ. J lost 6 bases, V lost 2 bases, and 6 bases had no gene match. The CDR3 protein is CASSFGGGDGNEQFF. The CDR3 DNA reads as TGCGCCAGCAGCTTTGGCGGGGGGGACGGCAATGAGCAGTTCTTC. Based on the CDR3 plus reference TRBV5-1 and TRBJ2-1, the full variable domain is KAGVTQTPRYLIKTRGQQVTLSCSPISGHRSVSWYQQTPGQGLQFLFEYFSETQRNKGNFPGRFSGRQFSNSRSEMNVSTLELGDSALYLCASSFGGGDGNEQFFGPGTRLTVL.

This clone came up once. This chain connects TRBV4-1 to TRBJ2-2; 8 nucleotides line up with TRBD2. Germline CDR1 MGHRA, CDR2 YSYEKL. The CDR3 length is 18 residues. V was clipped by 0 bases and J by 0 bases; unmatched bases: 6. CDR3 nucleotides: TGCGCCAGCAGCCAAGATCCCGCGGGGGGCACGAACACCGGGGAGCTGTTTTTT. Protein: CASSQDPAGGTNTGELFF.

The rearrangement joins TRBV19 to TRBJ2-3; 8 positions agree with TRBD2. CDR3 size: 14 residues. The V gene's germline CDR1 is LNHDA and CDR2 SQIVND (reference sequence). V lost 2 bases and J lost 5; bases outside the gene matches: 3. CDR3 loop: CASSISGGQDTQYF. CDR3 DNA: TGTGCCAGTAGTATATCGGGGGGGCAAGATACGCAGTATTTT.

CDR3 coding DNA: TGTGCCAGCAGGACTAGCGGGGGGGCGAAAACCCAGTACTTC. Translated, it gives CASRTSGGAKTQYF. The chain combines TRBV27 with TRBJ2-5; 14 bases match TRBD2. The CDR3 is 14 residues long. V trimming: 6 bases; J trimming: 8 bases; junction bases outside the gene matches: 5. The V gene's germline CDR1 is MNHEY and CDR2 SMNVEV (reference sequence).

In this sample, this clone turned up once. The chain employs TRBV20-1 and TRBJ1-1, with no clear D. Germline V gene lookup returns CDR1 DFQATT and CDR2 SNEGSKA (reference sequence). The CDR3 has 11 amino acids. Deletions cut 2 bases from V and 1 base from J, with 2 bases between. The CDR3 is CSARQNTEAFF. The CDR3 bases are TGCAGTGCTAGACAGAACACTGAAGCTTTCTTT.

V gene TRBV5-1 combines with J gene TRBJ2-1, with D perhaps matching TRBD2 (5 bases). V dropped 0 bases and J dropped 3 bases, with 10 bases sitting between them. CDR1 is SGHRS, CDR2 YFSETQ, per germline. There are 15 residues in the CDR3. CDR3 region: CASSLGLIHYNEQFF. The CDR3 DNA sequence: TGCGCCAGCAGCTTGGGACTAATTCACTACAATGAGCAGTTCTTC.

The chain couples TRBV27 to TRBJ2-5; D is uncertain. Germline CDR1 reads MNHEY; CDR2 reads SMNVEV (reference sequence). V shed 8 bases and J shed 1 base, with 17 bases lying between them. The length of the CDR3 is 15 residues. The CDR3, as DNA: TGTGCCAGCCTTGATGGGCCGGCTCCCCAAGAGACCCAGTACTTC. As protein: CASLDGPAPQETQYF.

This rearrangement joins TRBV28 to TRBJ1-4, with D possibly being TRBD1 (5 bases). V dropped 3 bases and J dropped 10 bases, with 21 bases sitting between them. CDR1 and CDR2 from the germline V gene are MDHEN and SYDVKM. This CDR3 comprises 16 residues. The CDR3 here is CASSFPSGSFLGKLFF. Here the CDR3 DNA reads TGTGCCAGCAGTTTCCCTTCAGGGTCCTTTTTAGGAAAACTGTTTTTT.

This rearrangement joins TRBV19 to TRBJ1-2; 9 bases are shared with TRBD1. V was pared by 6 bases and J by 8 bases, with 7 bases of the junction left unmatched. This CDR3 has 13 amino acids. Germline loops: CDR1 LNHDA, CDR2 SQIVND (reference sequence). The chain's CDR3 is CASRGQGTNGYTF. The CDR3 DNA follows: TGTGCCAGTAGGGGACAGGGAACGAACGGCTACACCTTC. The full variable domain, completed using reference TRBV19 and TRBJ1-2, is DGGITQSPKYLFRKEGQNVTLSCEQNLNHDAMYWYRQDPGQGLRLIYYSQIVNDFQKGDIAEGYSVSREKKESFPLTVTSAQKNPTAFYLCASRGQGTNGYTFGSGTRLTVV.